One and the same sample provided the 18 T cell receptor beta chains below, sequenced in a study of T cells in Graves' hyperthyroidism and ophthalmopathy. Researchers amplified the TCR beta CDR3 regions from RNA transcripts. With the HTBI primer set, the TCR CDR3 went through a first round of RT-PCR. MiXCR, applied by TCRdb to the multiplex PCR reads, yields one record per CDR3 protein. This sample has some 740,000 distinct CDR3 sequences, with approximately 15% found just once. The sequenced sample consisted of blood. The receptors stem from a woman between 18 and 29 years old with Graves' hyperthyroidism.

In its sample, this clonotype was seen many times. The chain employs TRBV24-1 and TRBJ2-5; the D gene is possibly TRBD2 (5 bases). The CDR3 spans 16 residues. Trimming took off 0 bases at V and 2 bases at J, with 12 bases between the two ends. Germline CDR1 reads KGHDR; CDR2 reads SFDVKD. The CDR3 sequence is CATSDLQAGEQETQYF. The CDR3 bases are TGTGCCACCAGTGATTTGCAAGCCGGGGAACAAGAGACCCAGTACTTC.

V and J are TRBV6-5 and TRBJ2-5; a possible D gene is TRBD1 (5 bases). CDR1 MNHEY and CDR2 SVGAGI come from the germline V gene. Trimming pared 2 bases from V and 5 bases from J, leaving 18 bases between. The CDR3 is 16 amino acids. The CDR3 spells CASSYPQRTPGETQYF. The CDR3 nucleotides are TGTGCCAGCAGTTACCCGCAGCGAACCCCAGGGGAGACCCAGTACTTC.

This clonotype was counted many times. The chain has TRBV18 and TRBJ2-7; D possibly matches TRBD1 or TRBD2 (5 bases each). Deletions cut 3 bases from V and 2 bases from J, with 17 bases between. The germline CDR1 and CDR2 sequences are KGHSH and LQKENI. CDR3 size: 16 residues. The chain's CDR3 is CASSPFDRDGAYEQYF. Written as DNA, the CDR3 is TGTGCCAGCTCACCCTTCGACCGGGACGGCGCCTACGAGCAGTACTTC.

This clonotype was detected a few times. One junction end disagrees with the germline gene, perhaps due to a read error. The chain employs TRBV11-2 and TRBJ2-1; 15 nucleotides agree with TRBD2. Germline V gives CDR1 SGHAT, CDR2 FQNNGV. This CDR3 is 19 amino acids long. Here the CDR3 DNA reads TGTGCCAGCAGCTTGGAAGGACTAGCGGGAGGGGATGGCTACAATGAGCAGCTCTTC. Translated, it gives CASSLEGLAGGDGYNEQLF.

This sequence joins TRBV19 and TRBJ2-2; weak D call: TRBD1 (6 bases). The CDR3 loop spans 16 amino acids. Germline assignment: CDR1 LNHDA and CDR2 SQIVND (reference sequence). V lost 6 bases and J lost 6, with 20 bases in between. In nucleotides, the CDR3 is TGTGCCAGTAGCACCCCGAGGGGGTCGGGTGCCGGGGAGCTGTTTTTT. It translates to CASSTPRGSGAGELFF.

This chain joins TRBV29-1 and TRBJ1-1; the D is unclear. Germline V CDR1 and CDR2: SQVTM, ANQGSEA. This CDR3 has 14 residues. Trimming cost V 3 bases and J 0 bases, with 11 bases left between them. CDR3 sequence (DNA): TGCAGCGTTGATGCCGGGTTCATGAACACTGAAGCTTTCTTT. Encoded protein: CSVDAGFMNTEAFF.

V usage is TRBV10-2 and J usage is TRBJ2-5, with 15 bases identical to TRBD2. This CDR3 spans 16 amino acids. V trimming: 6 bases; J trimming: 5 bases; junction bases outside the gene matches: 7. Germline CDR1 WSHSY, CDR2 SAAADI. The CDR3 sequence: CASSSPGLAGGETQYF. The CDR3 nucleotides are TGCGCCAGCAGCTCCCCTGGACTAGCGGGAGGGGAGACCCAGTACTTC.

The V gene is TRBV27, the J gene TRBJ1-5, with no clear D. Germline-derived CDR1 and CDR2 are MNHEY and SMNVEV (reference sequence). The V end was cut by 6 bases, the J end by 2 bases, with 17 bases between. The CDR3 sequence is 16 residues long. CDR3 sequence (DNA): TGTGCCAGCAGCTCGAGTCTGGGGTATGGCAATCAGCCCCAGCATTTT. Its translation: CASSSSLGYGNQPQHF.

In this sample, this clonotype turned up many times. This sequence joins TRBV10-2 and TRBJ2-3; the match to TRBD2 covers 8 bases. The CDR3 has 18 amino acids. CDR1 and CDR2 from the germline V gene are WSHSY and SAAADI. Losses at the gene ends were 0 bases for V and 5 bases for J; bases not matched to a gene: 13. The CDR3 sequence: CASSESPLREGRQDTQYF. In DNA, the CDR3 is TGCGCCAGCAGTGAGTCCCCCCTACGGGAGGGCCGGCAAGATACGCAGTATTTT.

This clonotype was seen a few times. Because it lacks the conserved phenylalanine or tryptophan at the end, this CDR3 is likely a read error. The chain joins TRBV7-8 to TRBJ2-5, with D unclear. The ends were cut back, 0 bases at V and 2 bases at J, with 7 bases in the middle. The CDR3 totals 14 residues. In germline, CDR1 is SGHVS, CDR2 FQNEAQ. The CDR3 DNA follows: TGTGCCAGCAGCTTAGCGGCGTTTCAAGAGACCCAGTACCTC. Protein product: CASSLAAFQETQYL.

This clonotype was observed many times. The rearrangement joins TRBV7-9 to TRBJ1-2; D remains ambiguous. The CDR3 runs 17 residues. Germline CDR1 reads SEHNR; CDR2 reads FQNEAQ (reference sequence). V shed 4 bases and J shed 2 bases, with 20 bases lying between them. The CDR3 spells CASSSSRMSEKNYGYTF. The CDR3 DNA follows: TGTGCCAGCAGCTCGTCGCGGATGAGCGAGAAGAACTATGGCTACACCTTC.

This clonotype was found a few times. V gene TRBV7-9 combines with J gene TRBJ2-1, with 10 bases that match TRBD2. V shed 7 bases and J 8 bases; nucleotides not matched to a gene: 14. Germline V gives CDR1 SEHNR, CDR2 FQNEAQ (reference sequence). This CDR3 comprises 16 residues. The CDR3 protein is CASTPGLAGELDEQFF. The CDR3 region has the DNA TGTGCCAGCACCCCGGGTCTAGCGGGAGAATTGGATGAGCAGTTCTTC.

Many counts were recorded for this clonotype. The chain is built from TRBV11-2 and TRBJ2-2, with 8 positions matching TRBD2. After removal of 3 bases from V and 9 bases from J, the junction contained 3 bases not matched to a gene. This CDR3 has 13 residues. Germline assignment: CDR1 SGHAT and CDR2 FQNNGV. For the CDR3, the DNA is TGTGCCAGCAGCTTGGGACTAGATAGGGAGCTGTTTTTT. Translation: CASSLGLDRELFF.

This clonotype was observed many times. The chain's CDR3 is CASSQGTSGRLRSSYNEQFF. CDR3 nucleotides: TGTGCCAGCAGCCAAGGGACTAGCGGGAGGCTAAGGAGCTCCTACAATGAGCAGTTCTTC. V and J are TRBV13 and TRBJ2-1; TRBD2 aligns across 15 bases. CDR3 size: 20 residues. The germline V gene has CDR1 PRHDT and CDR2 FYEKMQ (reference sequence). V was pared by 5 bases and J by 0 bases, with 11 bases of the junction left unmatched.

This clonotype was picked up many times. V and J are TRBV28 and TRBJ1-4; D ambiguous. Germline CDR1 MDHEN, CDR2 SYDVKM. The germline V and J ends were trimmed by 6 bases and 7 bases, with 9 bases remaining between them. The CDR3 totals 12 residues. CDR3 loop: CASRPSFEKLFF. The CDR3 nucleotides are TGTGCCAGCAGGCCGTCTTTTGAAAAACTGTTTTTT.

A remark on this clonotype: A much larger clone differs by one base, so this may be a read error. This sequence joins TRBV24-1 and TRBJ2-1, with 15 bases lining up with TRBD2. This CDR3 is built from 19 residues. With 3 bases clipped from V and 6 bases from J, the junction kept 11 bases outside the gene matches. The germline V gene encodes CDR1 KGHDR and CDR2 SFDVKD. The CDR3 loop is CATSDPGLAGGLWGNEQFF. CDR3 in DNA: TGTGCCACCAGTGATCCAGGACTAGCGGGAGGGTTATGGGGCAATGAGCAGTTCTTC.

This clonotype was observed at least ten times. The chain employs TRBV7-9 and TRBJ2-7; 8 bases fit TRBD2. The CDR3 is 16 residues long. Trimming cost V 5 bases and J 2 bases; bases outside gene matches: 11. CDR1 and CDR2 from the germline V gene are SEHNR and FQNEAQ (reference sequence). The CDR3 DNA sequence: TGTGCCAGCAGCGAAAGAGGGCTAGCGGGCCCCTACGAGCAGTACTTC. Amino acids: CASSERGLAGPYEQYF.

There are many counts of this clonotype. The chain carries TRBV28 and TRBJ1-2; D is unclear. The germline V and J ends were trimmed by 5 bases and 5 bases, with 18 bases remaining between them. The germline gives CDR1 MDHEN, CDR2 SYDVKM. The CDR3 sequence is 15 residues long. The CDR3 nucleotides are TGTGCCAGCAGTCAACTCCTCTCAGGAGGATATGGCTACACCTTC. It encodes CASSQLLSGGYGYTF.